A single T cell receptor (beta chain) is shown here with its context. This clonotype was picked up many times. Its antigen is still unknown. Within one base of it there is no much larger clone, and no base qualities were kept. From cysteine to phenylalanine, the CDR3 is 15 amino acids long. Only the CDR3 part of the read is kept: 45 bases, read in frame from the first base. The germline V gene supplies CDR1 KGHDR and CDR2 SFDVKD. The germline V and J ends show losses of 8 bases and 9 bases respectively, and no gene match explains 9 bases of the junction. This specimen comes from a study of T cells after yellow fever vaccination (dated by TCRdb to between 2018 and 2021). Regarding the research as a whole: The SMART-Seq v4 Ultra Low Input RNA kit was used to prepare libraries from fractions with low cell numbers. Bulk PBMC replicates and cell subsets were isolated from blood drawn at multiple timepoints before and after both primary and secondary immunization. To track T-cell clones before and after primary and booster YFV17D yellow fever vaccination, bulk TCR alpha and beta repertoires were sequenced longitudinally. Two healthy male donors, one aged 18 to 30 and one aged 30 to 40 years, made up the cohort. Points the paper makes about the study in general: Because the study included only a couple of donors, the extent to which the findings can be generalized is limited. A small share of clonotypes was detected in both CD4 and CD8 compartments, with the overlap likely arising from convergent recombination. After the booster, most clones that had expanded after primary vaccination were detected again (roughly 95% of CD4 and around nine tenths of CD8), suggesting broad maintenance of memory. The secondary T-cell response was weaker than the primary response but faster, peaking on day 5 instead of day 15. Computational filtering was needed because FACS-sorted repertoires could contain abundant contaminating clonotypes from the bulk population.

The intended sense of this specimen's treatment or condition label: live attenuated yellow fever vaccine strain. At each blood-draw timepoint, two biological replicates of bulk PBMCs were collected. PBMCs were isolated from peripheral blood using a standard Ficoll-Paque protocol. TriZol was used to extract RNA from bulk PBMCs, CD4 and CD8 fractions, and dextramer-positive and dextramer-negative fractions. The run used an Illumina NovaSeq 6000. Synthesis of TCR cDNA relied on 5'RACE template switching, a step that introduced a universal primer site along with unique molecular identifiers. Priming of cDNA synthesis was performed from both the TCR alpha and TCR beta constant segments. Two PCR steps were used to amplify libraries, with sample barcodes and sequencing adapters being added in the second step. Libraries were sequenced on Illumina HiSeq 2500 (2x100 bp) or NovaSeq (2x150 bp). From the authors' description of their analysis: Reads were demultiplexed and collapsed into UMI consensus sequences with MIGEC, and V(D)J alignment was performed with MiXCR. Vaccine-responding clonotypes were defined with edgeR using replicate PBMC samples, requiring FDR below 0.01 and a log2 fold change above 5 up to day 15. Each bulk clonotype received a CD4 or CD8 identity based on whether the sequenced CD4 or CD8 repertoire contained that clonotype at higher abundance. TCRdb trimmed the raw reads at Q25, called clones with MiXCR and kept productive beta chains. Entries that share a CDR3 protein sequence are merged under the most common genes and DNA. The V and J calls reflect TCRdb's pipeline rather than the authors' work. Here the sample has about 330,000 distinct CDR3 sequences; approximately 4% occur a single time. Jointly, the top ten make up 20% to 25% of the sample.

Sequenced here: PBMCs, sampled 5 days after the yellow fever booster vaccination. The rearranged chain carries TRBV24-1 and TRBJ2-1; TRBD2 matches 13 bases in the middle. The source is a man younger than 35 who received the YFV17D yellow fever vaccine. The bases read TGTGCCACCACCCCCACTAGCGGGGGGGCAGGTGAGCAGTTCTTC. Translated, this gives CATTPTSGGAGEQFF.